This T cell receptor beta chain was captured in a study of vaccination and CD4 T cells after COVID-19. Study outcomes and limitations: Convalescent patients saw a median around 86% of their reactive clones show up only after vaccination.

Treatment defined: roughly 10-day PBMC culture with coronavirus spike peptide pools or control peptides (ViraFEST assay). ViraFEST sequenced TCRs after peptide-pool expansion of antigen-specific T cells. After being plated at roughly 2.2 million per well, PBMCs were cultured with about 10 IU/ml IL-2 and around 9.3 ug/ml peptide pools. Sequenced with the Oncomine TCR Beta short-read assay was DNA taken from cultured CD4+ T cells. Someone extracted genomic DNA from cultured CD4+ T cells. TCRdb passed the PCR reads through MiXCR, listing each CDR3 protein once. The table lists around 26,000 distinct CDR3 sequences, 40% to 55% of them singletons. The CDR3 runs 15 residues. V lost 6 bases to trimming and J lost 5 bases; unmatched junction nucleotides: 8. From germline, CDR1 is SNHLY and CDR2 FYNNEI. With regard to this clonotype: Its matching antigen is unknown.

The sample here was CD4+ T cells from blood, cultured in vitro, taken before SARS-CoV-2 vaccination. The TCR was taken from a human donor who received a COVID-19 vaccine. This sequence joins TRBV2 and TRBJ2-1; the match to TRBD2 covers 9 bases. The CDR3 sequence is CASSRGVAGDNEQFF. CDR3 DNA: TGTGCCAGCAGCCGGGGGGTAGCGGGGGACAATGAGCAGTTCTTC.